The 3 T cell receptor beta chains below all came from one sample that was sequenced in a study of T cell repertoires in cytomegalovirus infection. Their cognate antigens are unknown. TCRdb re-called the reads with MiXCR, one entry per CDR3 protein. The table shows 750,000 to 950,000 distinct CDR3 sequences, with 25% to 35% occurring only once. This specimen was cultured CD8+ T cells from PBMCs, taken from culture after CMV antigen stimulation. All receptors derive from a human donor in good health (CMV status not recorded). Some clones in this sample may be carry-over from other donors' samples.

The V call is TRBV12-3 or TRBV12-4, the J call TRBJ1-2, with D unresolved. Trimming shortened V by 5 bases and J by 4 bases, and 11 bases separated the two germline ends. The CDR3 extends over 13 amino acids. The CDR3 loop is CASSEGLGYGYTF. In DNA, the CDR3 is TGTGCCAGCAGTGAAGGGCTAGGCTATGGCTACACCTTC.

This clonotype was counted at least ten times. This chain uses TRBV7-6 with TRBJ2-1; D is perhaps TRBD1 or TRBD2 (5 bases each). Trimming took off 5 bases at V and 8 bases at J, with 19 bases between the two ends. The CDR3 sequence is 15 residues long. In germline, CDR1 is SGHVS, CDR2 FNYEAQ. The CDR3 DNA reads as TGTGCCAGCAGCCCTGGCTTGGCTAGGGACCATGAGCAGTTCTTC. This gives the protein CASSPGLARDHEQFF.

This chain connects TRBV12-3 or TRBV12-4 to TRBJ2-3; unclear D gene. Trimming removed 8 bases from V and 2 bases from J, with 14 bases in between. CDR3 length: 14 residues. The CDR3 DNA sequence: TGTGCCAGCCGTCCTCGGAGAGCCACAGATACGCAGTATTTT. It encodes CASRPRRATDTQYF.